Following are 32 T cell receptor beta chains from one sample sequenced in a study of blood T cell repertoires in COVID-19. The data were produced by immunoSEQ multiplex PCR, yet TCRdb's version contains in-frame clones alone and is incomplete. The data show over 150,000 clones, more than 75% seen once. The source material was PBMCs or T cells enriched from blood (not recorded which). The origin of the receptors is a woman aged 45 to 65 who had recovered from COVID-19.

This chain links TRBV28 with TRBJ2-5; D uncertain. Germline V gene lookup returns CDR1 MDHEN and CDR2 SYDVKM. The CDR3 extends over 15 amino acids. V lost 6 bases and J lost 0, with 14 bases in between. CDR3 in DNA: TGTGCCAGCAGCTCCGGTCTACTGTACCAAGAGACCCAGTACTTC. It is translated as CASSSGLLYQETQYF.

The chain links TRBV6-5 to TRBJ2-7, with 8 bases fitting TRBD2. V gave up 5 bases and J gave up 2 bases; unmatched junction bases: 8. CDR1 and CDR2 (germline): MNHEY, SVGAGI. The CDR3 consists of 15 residues. CDR3 DNA: TGTGCCAGCAGTAAGCCCCGGGGGGGTGCCTACGAGCAGTACTTC. Its protein product is CASSKPRGGAYEQYF.

The chain has TRBV28 and TRBJ2-7, with 8 bases matching TRBD2. From germline, CDR1 is MDHEN and CDR2 SYDVKM. The CDR3 extends over 16 amino acids. V lost 5 bases and J lost 9; bases outside the gene matches: 18. The CDR3: CASSPFSGTSNFGQYF. The CDR3 DNA is TGTGCCAGCAGTCCCTTTAGCGGGACTAGTAATTTCGGGCAGTACTTC.

The rearrangement uses TRBV24-1 and TRBJ2-3; TRBD2 aligns across 8 bases. Trimming took 4 bases from V and 9 from J; bases not matched to a gene: 5. The CDR3 is 13 amino acids. The V gene's germline CDR1 is KGHDR and CDR2 SFDVKD. This chain's CDR3 is CATSEAGAETQYF. CDR3 DNA sequence: TGTGCCACCAGTGAAGCGGGGGCGGAAACGCAGTATTTT.

The chain combines TRBV18 with TRBJ2-5; D is unresolved. The CDR3 has 13 amino acids. V was cut by 3 bases and J by 8 bases, with 13 bases left in between. Germline CDR1 KGHSH, CDR2 LQKENI. The CDR3 reads CASSPSNQDTQYF. CDR3 bases: TGTGCCAGCTCACCGTCCAATCAGGATACCCAGTACTTC.

This chain links TRBV7-2 with TRBJ1-1; 9 positions match TRBD1. With 5 bases clipped from V and 3 bases from J, the junction kept 13 bases outside the gene matches. Per germline, CDR1 SGHTA and CDR2 FQGNSA. The CDR3 runs to 17 residues. The DNA of the CDR3 is TGTGCCAGCAGCCCGGGACAGGGCCAGAGAGGGGACACTGAAGCTTTCTTT. Translation gives CASSPGQGQRGDTEAFF.

V usage is TRBV12-3 or TRBV12-4 and J usage is TRBJ1-2, with D perhaps TRBD1 (6 bases). V shed 6 bases and J shed 4 bases, with 9 bases lying between them. The CDR3 totals 12 residues. This CDR3 is CASRGQPYGYTF. In DNA, the CDR3 is TGTGCCAGCAGGGGACAACCCTATGGCTACACCTTC.

The gene calls are TRBV10-3 and TRBJ1-5; D gene unclear. Germline values: CDR1 ENHRY, CDR2 SYGVKD. V was trimmed by 0 bases and J by 4 bases, leaving 10 bases between them. The CDR3 covers 15 residues. CDR3 in DNA: TGTGCCATCAGTGAGTCATGGATCGGGAATCAGCCCCAGCATTTT. This encodes CAISESWIGNQPQHF.

This rearrangement joins TRBV7-2 to TRBJ1-1; D is undetermined. This CDR3 has 16 residues. With 4 bases removed from V and 5 bases from J, the gap between germline ends came to 20 bases. CDR1 is SGHTA and CDR2 is FQGNSA in the germline V gene. CDR3 nucleotides: TGTGCCAGCAGCTCCCAGAGTCAGGTAGCGGGAACTGAAGCTTTCTTT. It is translated as CASSSQSQVAGTEAFF.

The rearrangement uses TRBV7-9 and TRBJ2-3; TRBD2 matches 8 bases. Germline CDR1 SEHNR, CDR2 FQNEAQ (reference sequence). J was trimmed by 3 bases and V by 5 bases; bases with no gene match: 13. There are 17 residues in the CDR3. CDR3 loop: CASSPRTGGLGTDTQYF. The CDR3 DNA reads as TGTGCCAGCAGCCCCCGGACGGGGGGGTTGGGGACAGATACGCAGTATTTT.

The V call is TRBV12-3 or TRBV12-4, the J call TRBJ2-5; D may be TRBD1 (6 bases). V shed 2 bases and J shed 6 bases, with 10 bases lying between them. The CDR3 is made up of 13 amino acids. In nucleotides, the CDR3 is TGTGCCAGCAGTTTACCAGACAGGAAGACCCAGTACTTC. Its translation: CASSLPDRKTQYF.

This rearrangement joins TRBV5-8 to TRBJ2-1; TRBD2 aligns across 13 bases. Germline V lookup: CDR1 SGHTS, CDR2 YDEGEE. The CDR3 consists of 15 residues. The ends lost 4 bases at V and 6 bases at J; junction bases unmatched: 4. DNA of the CDR3: TGTGCCAGCAGCCCACTAGCGGGAGGGGTCAATGAGCAGTTCTTC. Its translation: CASSPLAGGVNEQFF.

The V and J genes are TRBV2 and TRBJ1-3; 9 bases map to TRBD1. This CDR3 contains 16 residues. Germline V gene lookup returns CDR1 SNHLY and CDR2 FYNNEI. V shed 6 bases and J 4 bases; nucleotides not matched to a gene: 10. The CDR3: CASRLLYGTGGNTIYF. CDR3 bases: TGTGCCAGCAGACTCCTTTACGGGACAGGGGGAAACACCATATATTTT.

The chain carries TRBV2 and TRBJ1-2; D is uncertain. The germline CDR1 and CDR2 sequences are SNHLY and FYNNEI. The CDR3 length is 12 residues. The V end was cut by 10 bases, the J end by 4 bases, with 13 bases between. The CDR3 DNA is TGTGCCATTAGCCTTTTGGCCTATGGCTACACCTTC. Translating gives CAISLLAYGYTF.

This chain connects TRBV19 to TRBJ1-2; 7 nucleotides line up with TRBD1. The CDR3 is 16 residues long. Germline-derived CDR1 and CDR2 are LNHDA and SQIVND (reference sequence). The junction had 8 bases not matched to a gene; V was cut back by 4 bases and J by 0 bases. The CDR3 DNA reads as TGTGCCAGTAGTAACCGGGACAGACCAGCTAACTATGGCTACACCTTC. Translated, it gives CASSNRDRPANYGYTF.

The DNA of the CDR3 is TGTGCCAGCAGCGCCCCCGGACAGGGGAAAGAGACCCAGTACTTC. Its translation: CASSAPGQGKETQYF. J is TRBJ2-5 and V is TRBV11-2, with 9 bases fitting TRBD1. The V gene end was trimmed by 5 bases and the J gene end by 3 bases; junction bases not matched to a gene: 7. Germline lookup yields CDR1 SGHAT and CDR2 FQNNGV. This CDR3 comprises 15 residues. The variable domain in full, with the rest retrieved from reference TRBV11-2 and TRBJ2-5, is EAGVAQSPRYKIIEKRQSVAFWCNPISGHATLYWYQQILGQGPKLLIQFQNNGVVDDSQLPKDRFSAERLKGVDSTLKIQPAKLEDSAVYLCASSAPGQGKETQYFGPGTRLLVL.

The chain joins TRBV11-2 to TRBJ1-2, with TRBD1 matching over 7 bases. Germline V gene data show CDR1 as SGHAT and CDR2 as FQNNGV. The CDR3 runs to 14 residues. V was pared by 2 bases and J by 4 bases, with 4 bases of the junction left unmatched. CDR3 sequence: CASSLRGPLYGYTF. The CDR3 DNA reads TGTGCCAGCAGCTTAAGGGGGCCCCTCTATGGCTACACCTTC.

The chain links TRBV3-1 (or the pseudogene TRBV3-2) to TRBJ2-2; D is possibly TRBD1 (5 bases). Germline V gene lookup returns CDR1 LGHDT and CDR2 YNNKEL (reference sequence). Trimming removed 4 bases from V and 3 bases from J, with 9 bases in between. The CDR3 is 14 residues long. CDR3 amino acids: CASSRARDTGELFF. Here the CDR3 DNA reads TGTGCCAGCAGCCGAGCCAGGGACACCGGGGAGCTGTTTTTT.

This sequence joins TRBV19 and TRBJ2-7, with D maybe TRBD1 (6 bases). The CDR3 contains 13 residues. Germline CDR1 LNHDA, CDR2 SQIVND (reference sequence). Trimming took 6 bases from V and 1 from J, leaving 10 bases between them. This CDR3 reads CASRGQRSYEQYF. CDR3 coding DNA: TGTGCCAGTAGAGGACAGCGTTCCTACGAGCAGTACTTC.

This chain connects TRBV20-1 to TRBJ1-2; D may be TRBD1 (5 bases). CDR1 is DFQATT, CDR2 SNEGSKA, per germline (reference sequence). V shed 3 bases and J shed 4 bases, with 12 bases lying between them. The CDR3 has 13 amino acids. CDR3 in amino acids: CSASGGGSYGYTF. Written as DNA, the CDR3 is TGCAGTGCTAGTGGGGGGGGGAGCTATGGCTACACCTTC.

CDR3 sequence (DNA): TGTGCCAGCAGCGGCCAGGGTCTAGGCTACGAGCAGTACTTC. This translates into CASSGQGLGYEQYF. The gene calls are TRBV9 and TRBJ2-7; weak D call: TRBD1 (5 bases). CDR1 and CDR2 (germline): SGDLS, YYNGEE. The CDR3 runs 14 residues. V dropped 3 bases and J dropped 3 bases, with 13 bases sitting between them.

This clone was found a few times. This sequence joins TRBV18 and TRBJ1-4, with 9 bases identical to TRBD1. The CDR3 is 15 residues long. The ends lost 6 bases at V and 0 bases at J; junction bases unmatched: 2. Germline values: CDR1 KGHSH, CDR2 LQKENI. The CDR3 reads CASSRDRATNEKLFF. The CDR3 nucleotides are TGTGCCAGCTCGCGGGACAGGGCAACTAATGAAAAACTGTTTTTT.

This chain links TRBV5-5 with TRBJ2-5; D might be TRBD2 (7 bases). The ends were cut back, 2 bases at V and 4 bases at J, with 12 bases in the middle. CDR1 and CDR2 from the germline V gene are SGHKS and YYEKEE (reference sequence). The CDR3 contains 14 residues. The chain's CDR3 is CASSFKGGGETQYF. Written as DNA, the CDR3 is TGTGCCAGCAGCTTTAAGGGAGGGGGAGAGACCCAGTACTTC. Looking up the rest from reference TRBV5-5 and TRBJ2-5 gives the full variable domain: DAGVTQSPTHLIKTRGQQVTLRCSPISGHKSVSWYQQVLGQGPQFIFQYYEKEERGRGNFPDRFSARQFPNYSSELNVNALLLGDSALYLCASSFKGGGETQYFGPGTRLLVL.

This chain connects TRBV7-8 to TRBJ2-1; 7 bases match TRBD1. The germline V gene has CDR1 SGHVS and CDR2 FQNEAQ. The CDR3 spans 13 residues. V trimming: 1 base; J trimming: 13 bases; junction bases outside the gene matches: 7. The CDR3 DNA sequence: TGTGCCAGCAGCTTAGAGACAGGGCGGTACCAGTTCTTC. It codes for CASSLETGRYQFF.

The CDR3 loop reads CASWTDNNQPQHF. CDR3 nucleotides: TGTGCCAGTTGGACAGACAACAATCAGCCCCAGCATTTT. This rearrangement joins TRBV2 to TRBJ1-5; tentatively, D is TRBD1 (6 bases). V was trimmed by 9 bases and J by 3 bases, leaving 12 bases between them. This CDR3 comprises 13 residues. Per germline, CDR1 SNHLY and CDR2 FYNNEI.

This rearrangement joins TRBV6-5 to TRBJ1-2; D call uncertain. The V and J ends lost 6 bases and 4 bases respectively, with 12 bases between them. Germline CDR1 reads MNHEY; CDR2 reads SVGAGI. The length of the CDR3 is 13 residues. CDR3 loop: CASRQQVGYGYTF. The CDR3 DNA reads as TGTGCCAGCAGGCAGCAGGTTGGCTATGGCTACACCTTC.

The chain links TRBV4-1 to TRBJ2-3; 10 bases map to TRBD1. CDR3 length: 15 residues. Germline CDR1 reads MGHRA; CDR2 reads YSYEKL. With 4 bases clipped from V and 5 bases from J, the junction kept 6 bases outside the gene matches. The CDR3 DNA reads as TGCGCCAGCAGCCCCCCCGGGACAGGGGAAGATACGCAGTATTTT. Its translation: CASSPPGTGEDTQYF.

V gene TRBV3-1 (or the pseudogene TRBV3-2) combines with J gene TRBJ2-7; 7 positions agree with TRBD1. The trim removed 3 bases at V and 4 bases at J, leaving 36 bases unmatched. Per germline, CDR1 LGHDT and CDR2 YNNKEL (reference sequence). The length of the CDR3 is 24 residues. The CDR3, as DNA: TGTGCCAGCAGCCACGAAACGACAGGGATCCACGTCGCCTCCGGGCCGCCCCGCCGATACGAGCAGTACTTC. Its protein is CASSHETTGIHVASGPPRRYEQYF.

The chain combines TRBV3-1 (or the pseudogene TRBV3-2) with TRBJ2-1, with 16 bases fitting TRBD2. Germline V gene sequence: CDR1 LGHDT, CDR2 YNNKEL (reference sequence). This CDR3 region has 21 residues. V lost 4 bases and J lost 0; bases outside the gene matches: 12. DNA for the CDR3: TGTGCCAGCAGCCCTACCCCGGGACTAGCGGGAGGGCCTGTCTCCTACAATGAGCAGTTCTTC. This codes for CASSPTPGLAGGPVSYNEQFF.

The gene calls are TRBV10-3 and TRBJ1-1; D not certain. The CDR3 has 13 residues. Trimming took off 3 bases at V and 0 bases at J, with 5 bases between the two ends. Germline CDR1 reads ENHRY; CDR2 reads SYGVKD. The CDR3 here is CAISDPVNTEAFF. CDR3 nucleotides: TGTGCCATCAGTGACCCCGTGAACACTGAAGCTTTCTTT.

The CDR3 sequence is CASRPGQGASIYSNQPQHF. DNA of the CDR3: TGTGCCAGCAGACCTGGACAGGGGGCGTCGATCTATAGCAATCAGCCCCAGCATTTT. The chain combines TRBV21-1 with TRBJ1-5; the table names TRBD1, a call not compared with the DNA. TRBV21-1 is deemed a pseudogene. The CDR3 is made up of 19 amino acids.

The chain is built from TRBV9 and TRBJ2-5; the match to TRBD1 covers 9 bases. V dropped 1 base and J dropped 5; count of bases not matched to a gene: 3. The germline gives CDR1 SGDLS, CDR2 YYNGEE. CDR3 size: 14 residues. The CDR3 is CASSVLGQGETQYF. The CDR3 DNA follows: TGTGCCAGCAGCGTACTCGGACAGGGGGAGACCCAGTACTTC.